The present entry profiles one TCR beta chain with its context. What it binds is not known. This specimen comes from a study of cytotoxic CD8 clonotypes in ibrutinib-treated CLL. On the study more broadly: Response was recorded as partial in roughly 24 patients and complete in 2; at median approximately 63 months, around 14 remained remitted and approximately 12 had progressed. Overall study findings and caveats: At the start, clonality exceeded age-matched healthy donors and followed circulating CD8+ T-cell counts. Clonality rose at ibrutinib response, held steady in sustained remission, and fell toward baseline at progression. Among the clonotypes, public ones were uncommon and contracted or held stable on treatment.

The ends lost 6 bases at V and 8 bases at J; junction bases unmatched: 8. The germline gives CDR1 SEHNR, CDR2 FQNEAQ (reference sequence). The CDR3 length is 14 residues. TCRdb's table, derived via immunoSEQ multiplex PCR, lists solely in-frame clones and lacks some. Counted here are 150,000 or so clones, about 79% occurring once; the ten biggest clones make up roughly 12%. The TCR comes from a human donor with chronic lymphocytic leukemia. Sequencing was performed on PBMCs, taken after 12 months of ibrutinib treatment. The V gene is TRBV7-9, the J gene TRBJ2-1; 9 bases agree with TRBD2. The CDR3 reads CASRPPGLAHEQFF. The CDR3 coding sequence is TGTGCCAGCAGACCACCGGGACTAGCCCATGAGCAGTTCTTC.